This TCR beta chain was profiled in a study of breast tumors, draining lymph nodes, adjacent tissues. There are 15 residues in the CDR3. Germline V lookup: CDR1 SGHRS, CDR2 YFSETQ. The V and J ends lost 3 bases and 5 bases, in that order; junction bases with no gene match: 5. In this sample, this clonotype is medium-sized (0.01 to 0.1%). Its antigen remains unknown. Study outcomes and limitations: Tumor TCR diversity was below lymph nodes but above nontumor tissue. That most tumor T cells come from lymph nodes remained unproven. Data fit most tumor T cells coming from lymph node, expanding in tumor.

Using its own MiXCR run on the multiplex PCR reads, TCRdb lists one record per CDR3 protein. The sample holds under 85,000 distinct CDR3 sequences, under 25% seen once. The lymph nodes were axillary draining lymph nodes from breast cancer patients. The source is a female donor with breast cancer. Some clones in this sample may be carry-over from other donors' samples. Sequencing was done on a sample of axillary lymph node tissue. The genes are TRBV5-1 and TRBJ1-6, with 7 bases matching TRBD1. The CDR3 sequence: CASSSEGAHNSPLHF. CDR3 DNA: TGCGCCAGCAGCTCGGAGGGGGCTCATAATTCACCCCTCCACTTT. The full variable domain, rest sourced from reference TRBV5-1 and TRBJ1-6, is KAGVTQTPRYLIKTRGQQVTLSCSPISGHRSVSWYQQTPGQGLQFLFEYFSETQRNKGNFPGRFSGRQFSNSRSEMNVSTLELGDSALYLCASSSEGAHNSPLHFGNGTRLTVT.